The 22 T cell receptor beta chains reported below all come from one sample, sequenced in a study of T cell clusters in autoimmune cytopenias. TRB was amplified by touch-down multiplex PCR, primer pools A and B combined. TCRdb re-called the multiplex PCR reads and shows each CDR3 protein once, DNA omitted. The sample totals 2,500 to 4,000 distinct CDR3 sequences. TRB amplification used approximately 250 ng of peripheral blood genomic DNA. The sample taken for sequencing was peripheral blood. These receptors all come from a human donor with an autoimmune cytopenia or autoimmune hepatitis (not recorded which).

V usage is TRBV12-3 or TRBV12-4 and J usage is TRBJ1-5; without DNA, the TCRdb call of TRBD1 cannot be checked. There are 13 residues in the CDR3. The CDR3 sequence is CASSWTISQPQHF.

This clonotype is deemed large (0.1 to 1%) by its frequency. This chain links TRBV29-1 with TRBJ2-5; TCRdb designates TRBD2, a call that cannot be tested without DNA. This CDR3 has 13 residues. Germline-derived CDR1 and CDR2 are SQVTM and ANQGSEA. This CDR3 reads CSVARGGRETQYF.

V usage is TRBV6-5 and J usage is TRBJ2-7; the TCRdb call, TRBD2, lacks DNA for checking. The CDR3 consists of 17 residues. Germline values: CDR1 MNHEY, CDR2 SVGAGI. The CDR3 reads CASSYSIVAGGFYEQYF.

The chain is built from TRBV20-1 and TRBJ2-1; TCRdb's D gene call, TRBD2, goes unchecked for lack of DNA. Germline V gene data show CDR1 as DFQATT and CDR2 as SNEGSKA (reference sequence). CDR3 length: 14 amino acids. CDR3 protein: CSAPTSGGVNEQFF.

The J gene is TRBJ2-7, the V gene TRBV6-1; TCRdb picks TRBD2, but there is no DNA to check that call. CDR1 is MNHNS, CDR2 SASEGT, per germline. The CDR3 runs to 15 residues. CDR3 residues: CASSRHAAGSYEQYF.

V is TRBV6-5 and J is TRBJ2-5; TCRdb calls TRBD1, which cannot be checked without DNA. Germline V gives CDR1 MNHEY, CDR2 SVGAGI. This CDR3 has 16 residues. The CDR3 is CASSYSTSHRGQTQYF.

By frequency, this clonotype is medium-sized. This chain connects TRBV12-3 or TRBV12-4 to TRBJ1-4; TCRdb designates TRBD1, a call that cannot be tested without DNA. The CDR3 is 14 residues long. CDR3 amino acids: CASSFGQGQGKLFF.

V and J are TRBV20-1 and TRBJ2-4; the D call from TCRdb, TRBD1, cannot be confirmed without DNA. Germline V gene data show CDR1 as DFQATT and CDR2 as SNEGSKA (reference sequence). The CDR3 has 12 residues. The CDR3 here is CSATGQLDIQYF.

J is TRBJ1-1 and V is TRBV6-5. Germline assignment: CDR1 MNHEY and CDR2 SVGAGI. The CDR3 runs to 14 residues. The chain's CDR3 is CASSYSTLKTEAFF.

CDR3 region: CASSQQGFITDEQFF. The chain uses TRBV6-5 and TRBJ2-1; with no DNA, the TCRdb D assignment of TRBD1 cannot be verified. This CDR3 is 15 amino acids long. Looked up from germline, CDR1 is MNHEY and CDR2 is SVGAGI.

By frequency, this clonotype registers medium-sized (0.01 to 0.1%). The chain uses TRBV5-6 and TRBJ2-7; TCRdb names TRBD2, which stays unverified in the absence of DNA. CDR3 length equals 15 residues. The germline V gene has CDR1 SGHDT and CDR2 YYEEEE. CDR3 protein: CASSLDGTSVPEQYF.

CDR3 loop: CASSPLTGSDEQYF. The chain recombines TRBV18 with TRBJ2-7; TCRdb's assignment of TRBD1 cannot be checked, as there is no DNA. CDR3 length equals 14 residues. Germline values: CDR1 KGHSH, CDR2 LQKENI.

V usage is TRBV6-1 and J usage is TRBJ1-1. This CDR3 has 13 amino acids. Per germline, CDR1 MNHNS and CDR2 SASEGT. The CDR3 reads CASSEQDYTEAFF.

Frequency places this clonotype as large. This chain connects TRBV29-1 to TRBJ2-2; TCRdb designates TRBD1, a call that cannot be tested without DNA. Germline assignment: CDR1 SQVTM and CDR2 ANQGSEA. CDR3 size: 11 residues. The CDR3 here is CSSRDNGELFF.

The chain recombines TRBV27 with TRBJ2-1; the TCRdb call, TRBD1, lacks DNA for checking. The CDR3 runs to 15 residues. CDR1 and CDR2 (germline): MNHEY, SMNVEV (reference sequence). Here the CDR3 reads CASSFGWGGYNEQFF.

This sequence joins TRBV6-5 and TRBJ1-5; no DNA is available, so the TRBD1 call from TCRdb remains unchecked. The CDR3 covers 15 residues. CDR1 and CDR2 from the germline V gene are MNHEY and SVGAGI. Here the CDR3 reads CASRWVQGGNQPQHF.

This rearrangement joins TRBV30 to TRBJ1-5; checking the TCRdb D call of TRBD1 is not possible without DNA. The germline V gene encodes CDR1 GTSNPN and CDR2 SVGIG (reference sequence). The length of the CDR3 is 14 residues. CDR3 region: CAWSVLDSYQPQHF.

This clonotype is labeled medium-sized based on frequency. The chain combines TRBV6-5 with TRBJ1-3; TCRdb's assignment of TRBD1 cannot be checked, as there is no DNA. The germline V gene encodes CDR1 MNHEY and CDR2 SVGAGI. The CDR3 loop spans 15 amino acids. CDR3 loop: CASKDSSLSGNTIYF.

V gene TRBV6-2 or TRBV6-3 combines with J gene TRBJ2-1; TCRdb's D call, TRBD1, is unchecked because there is no DNA. Germline V gives CDR1 MNHEY, CDR2 SVGEGT. The CDR3 totals 15 residues. The CDR3 sequence: CASSTSGQGHNEQFF.

The chain recombines TRBV27 with TRBJ2-1; the TRBD1 assignment by TCRdb is unverifiable without DNA. The CDR3 consists of 17 residues. CDR1 is MNHEY and CDR2 is SMNVEV in the germline V gene (reference sequence). The CDR3 sequence is CASSFGVPGASYNEQFF.

This clonotype is medium-sized by frequency. The genes are TRBV6-6 and TRBJ1-1; the TCRdb call, TRBD1, lacks DNA for checking. CDR1 MNHNY and CDR2 SVGAGI come from the germline V gene (reference sequence). The CDR3 loop spans 14 amino acids. CDR3 region: CASSYTQTGVGAFF.

The rearrangement joins TRBV11-3 to TRBJ2-1; TCRdb outputs TRBD1, but without DNA this stays unchecked. This CDR3 region has 15 residues. Germline V lookup: CDR1 SGHNT, CDR2 YENEEA. The CDR3 reads CASTLTTHSYNEQFF.